By sample fraction, the clone carrying this TCR beta chain is medium-sized. From germline, CDR1 is SEHNR and CDR2 FQNEAQ (reference sequence). The ends were cut back, 1 base at V and 6 bases at J, with 13 bases in the middle. This CDR3 comprises 14 residues. TCRdb reprocessed the PCR reads with MiXCR, giving one entry per CDR3 protein. Of more than 70,000 distinct CDR3 sequences listed, approximately 49% were seen once; the top ten hold around 10%. These data come from a study of CDR3 diversity in severe acne. The specimen sequenced was blood. This receptor was obtained from a male donor with severe acne vulgaris. This rearrangement joins TRBV7-9 to TRBJ2-7; a possible D gene is TRBD1 (6 bases). The CDR3 coding sequence is TGTGCCAGCAGCTTAGAGGGACACCGTCCCGAGCAGTACTTC. Protein product: CASSLEGHRPEQYF.